This T cell receptor (beta chain) was retrieved from a study of CD8+ T cells in alopecia areata. Study results and limitations: Persistence during tofacitinib was seen for many expanded lesional clones in scalp and blood. Because one nonresponder was included, the link of baseline CD8+ expansion to response is considered uncertain. Significant decreases in scalp clonality and expanded CD8+ clones followed tofacitinib treatment. More clonal than normal scalp was lesional scalp, particularly alopecia totalis/universalis.

Documented treatment: oral pan-JAK inhibitor, 5-10 mg twice daily. In the case of this clone: Its specificity is unknown.

The CDR3 has 15 residues. Germline lookup yields CDR1 SNHLY and CDR2 FYNNEI. With 6 bases removed from V and 0 bases from J, the gap between germline ends came to 13 bases. cDNA reverse transcribed from extracted RNA served as the sequencing template. The protocol was immunoSEQ multiplex PCR, while the TCRdb copy is restricted to in-frame clones and leaves out a portion. This sample has some 190,000 clones, with 50% to 60% found just once. Sequenced here: CD4+ T cells sorted from blood, sampled at week 4, from a patient treated with tofacitinib. The chain uses TRBV2 and TRBJ2-3, with a weak D call TRBD2 (6 bases). The receptor's source is a human donor with alopecia areata. CDR3 amino acids: CASRLIGGSTDTQYF. CDR3 sequence (DNA): TGTGCCAGCAGACTGATCGGGGGAAGCACAGATACGCAGTATTTT.